Below, 27 T cell receptor beta chains from the same sample are listed, as sequenced in a study of control samples from healthy donors and cancer patients. Libraries were prepared by immunoSEQ multiplex PCR; TCRdb keeps only in-frame clonotypes and omits some of them. Among about 170,000 clones, 90% to 95% were seen once, and the ten largest hold 1.3%. Sequencing was carried out using blood. The receptor source for this set is a woman under 30 in good health.

Many counts were recorded for this clone. This chain joins TRBV18 and TRBJ1-1, with a weak D call TRBD1 (5 bases). Germline CDR1 and CDR2: KGHSH and LQKENI. The CDR3 contains 15 residues. V gave up 6 bases and J gave up 0 bases, with 14 bases separating them. CDR3 protein: CASSLLTVMNTEAFF. CDR3 bases: TGTGCCAGCTCCCTATTGACAGTTATGAACACTGAAGCTTTCTTT.

The chain combines TRBV6-1 with TRBJ1-1, with D hard to call. V lost 5 bases, J lost 5 bases, and 6 bases lay in between. The CDR3 sequence is 11 residues long. Germline-derived CDR1 and CDR2 are MNHNS and SASEGT. This chain's CDR3 is CASSSGTEAFF. In DNA, the CDR3 is TGTGCCAGCAGTTCGGGGACTGAAGCTTTCTTT.

This clone was seen a handful of times. The chain recombines TRBV2 with TRBJ1-3, with D unresolved. CDR1 SNHLY and CDR2 FYNNEI come from the germline V gene. V lost 0 bases, J lost 6 bases, and 9 bases lay in between. The CDR3 length is 14 residues. The CDR3 region is CASSEAGSENTIYF. DNA for the CDR3: TGTGCCAGCAGTGAAGCAGGGAGCGAAAACACCATATATTTT.

This clone appeared a single time. V is TRBV7-8 and J is TRBJ2-7; TRBD2 matches 11 bases. The V gene end was trimmed by 2 bases and the J gene end by 7 bases; junction bases not matched to a gene: 7. This CDR3 has 15 residues. Germline CDR1 reads SGHVS; CDR2 reads FQNEAQ. The CDR3, as DNA: TGTGCCAGCAGCTTAAATATAGCGGGAGGGCGGGAGCAGTACTTC. Protein sequence: CASSLNIAGGREQYF.

The genes are TRBV18 and TRBJ1-5; D is possibly TRBD1 (5 bases). This CDR3 contains 13 residues. The germline V gene encodes CDR1 KGHSH and CDR2 LQKENI. Trimming left V 11 bases short and J 2 bases short, with 13 bases between. CDR3 bases: TGTGCCTCCAGTCGGGGGGGCAATCAGCCCCAGCATTTT. It translates to CASSRGGNQPQHF.

The chain employs TRBV10-3 and TRBJ2-1, with D possibly matching TRBD2 (5 bases). The CDR3 has 12 residues. V lost 8 bases, J lost 7 bases, and 12 bases lay in between. Germline V gene lookup returns CDR1 ENHRY and CDR2 SYGVKD. CDR3 amino acids: CAIAGLNNEQFF. The CDR3 region has the DNA TGTGCCATCGCAGGACTTAATAATGAGCAGTTCTTC.

The chain has TRBV18 and TRBJ1-4; tentatively, D is TRBD1 (6 bases). With 0 bases removed from V and 5 bases from J, the gap between germline ends came to 10 bases. The CDR3 extends over 15 amino acids. CDR1 KGHSH and CDR2 LQKENI come from the germline V gene. In DNA, the CDR3 is TGTGCCAGCTCACCACCTGCAGGGGAAAATGAAAAACTGTTTTTT. Protein product: CASSPPAGENEKLFF.

The rearrangement uses TRBV2 and TRBJ1-4; a weak D match, TRBD1 (5 bases). The CDR3 runs to 14 residues. Germline V gene data show CDR1 as SNHLY and CDR2 as FYNNEI. V lost 2 bases, J lost 8 bases, and 12 bases lay in between. The CDR3 DNA is TGTGCCAGCAGTGAAAATAGGGAGGGGGAAAAACTGTTTTTT. The encoded protein is CASSENREGEKLFF.

V usage is TRBV28 and J usage is TRBJ1-5, with D unresolved. This CDR3 contains 17 residues. Germline V gene sequence: CDR1 MDHEN, CDR2 SYDVKM. Trimming left V 6 bases short and J 0 bases short, with 18 bases between. This chain's CDR3 is CASRIVVSGYSNQPQHF. The CDR3 region has the DNA TGTGCCAGCAGGATTGTGGTTTCGGGTTATAGCAATCAGCCCCAGCATTTT.

The chain links TRBV11-2 to TRBJ1-1; no reliable D call. This CDR3 spans 13 amino acids. Trimming removed 5 bases at V and 4 bases at J, with 11 bases between. Germline CDR1 and CDR2: SGHAT and FQNNGV. CDR3 DNA sequence: TGTGCCAGCAGCCCCAGCACAGCCACTGAAGCTTTCTTT. As protein: CASSPSTATEAFF.

V usage is TRBV29-1 and J usage is TRBJ2-2; 7 bases are shared with TRBD1. Per germline, CDR1 SQVTM and CDR2 ANQGSEA. The CDR3 totals 14 residues. The V gene end was trimmed by 6 bases and the J gene end by 4 bases; junction bases not matched to a gene: 8. CDR3 nucleotides: TGCAGCGTGCCGAGAGGGGGCACCACCGGGGAGCTGTTTTTT. Encoded protein: CSVPRGGTTGELFF.

V usage is TRBV7-2 and J usage is TRBJ2-7; the D call may be TRBD1 or TRBD2 (5 bases each). The CDR3 loop spans 14 amino acids. Between the trimmed V and J ends, which lost 2 bases and 2 bases, there was a span of 10 bases. Germline values: CDR1 SGHTA, CDR2 FQGNSA. DNA of the CDR3: TGTGCCAGCAGCTTACAGAGGGGCGCCTACGAGCAGTACTTC. Protein product: CASSLQRGAYEQYF.

The chain joins TRBV19 to TRBJ1-1; no clear D gene. The CDR3 extends over 14 amino acids. CDR1 LNHDA and CDR2 SQIVND come from the germline V gene (reference sequence). V was trimmed by 5 bases and J by 1 base, leaving 11 bases between them. This chain's CDR3 is CASSPRTQNTEAFF. CDR3 sequence (DNA): TGTGCCAGTAGTCCGCGGACTCAGAACACTGAAGCTTTCTTT.

V usage is TRBV19 and J usage is TRBJ1-6; D is unresolved. The CDR3 length is 14 residues. Looked up from germline, CDR1 is LNHDA and CDR2 is SQIVND (reference sequence). The germline V and J ends were trimmed by 3 bases and 10 bases, with 13 bases remaining between them. The CDR3 sequence: CASSISSGHSPLHF. The CDR3 DNA is TGTGCCAGTAGTATTTCCAGTGGTCACTCACCCCTCCACTTT.

The J gene is TRBJ1-2, the V gene TRBV18, with no clear D. Between the trimmed V and J ends, which lost 4 bases and 3 bases, there was a span of 9 bases. Germline CDR1 KGHSH, CDR2 LQKENI. CDR3 size: 13 residues. CDR3 amino acids: CASSLAEDYGYTF. CDR3 DNA: TGTGCCAGCTCACTCGCAGAAGACTATGGCTACACCTTC.

The chain employs TRBV19 and TRBJ2-1; D is undetermined. Germline CDR1 reads LNHDA; CDR2 reads SQIVND (reference sequence). The CDR3 consists of 15 residues. With 5 bases removed from V and 0 bases from J, the gap between germline ends came to 11 bases. The CDR3, as DNA: TGTGCCAGTAGTGTCGACACCAGCTCCTACAATGAGCAGTTCTTC. Encoded protein: CASSVDTSSYNEQFF.

The CDR3 is CASSLEDYGYTF. The CDR3 nucleotides read TGCGCCAGCAGCTTGGAGGACTATGGCTACACCTTC. This sequence joins TRBV5-1 and TRBJ1-2; D uncertain. The CDR3 contains 12 residues. Trimming pared 0 bases from V and 3 bases from J, leaving 3 bases between. CDR1 SGHRS and CDR2 YFSETQ come from the germline V gene.

CDR3 sequence (DNA): TGCGCCAGCAGTCTAACAGGGGATCCCGGGGAGCTGTTTTTT. Translating gives CASSLTGDPGELFF. The chain couples TRBV10-2 to TRBJ2-2; 7 bases map to TRBD1. Germline V gene sequence: CDR1 WSHSY, CDR2 SAAADI. There are 14 residues in the CDR3. Losses at the gene ends were 5 bases for V and 6 bases for J; bases not matched to a gene: 6.

This chain links TRBV6-2 or TRBV6-3 with TRBJ1-6; D is unresolved. Trimming cost V 5 bases and J 7 bases, with 9 bases left between them. The length of the CDR3 is 13 residues. From germline, CDR1 is MNHEY and CDR2 SVGEGT. The CDR3 spells CASSGQENSPLHF. CDR3 coding DNA: TGTGCCAGCAGTGGCCAGGAAAATTCACCCCTCCACTTT.

The V and J genes are TRBV6-2 or TRBV6-3 and TRBJ1-5; perhaps TRBD1 as D (5 bases). The V end lost 4 bases, the J end lost 2 bases, and 18 bases lay between the germline ends. From germline, CDR1 is MNHEY and CDR2 SVGEGT. The CDR3 loop spans 17 amino acids. For the CDR3, the DNA is TGTGCCAGCAGTTCCCCGGACAACCGAGGGGGCAATCAGCCCCAGCATTTT. As protein: CASSSPDNRGGNQPQHF.

The rearrangement links TRBV7-9 to TRBJ2-3, with 12 nucleotides matching TRBD2. The CDR3 runs 17 residues. Germline loops: CDR1 SEHNR, CDR2 FQNEAQ (reference sequence). V lost 5 bases to trimming and J lost 4 bases; unmatched junction nucleotides: 10. The CDR3 loop is CASSATSGRTVADTQYF. The CDR3 nucleotides are TGTGCCAGCAGCGCGACTAGCGGGAGAACCGTCGCAGATACGCAGTATTTT.

To note about this clone: This CDR3 is also generated by other DNA sequences in the sample. The chain employs TRBV15 and TRBJ1-1; no clear D. This CDR3 has 11 residues. CDR1 LNHNV and CDR2 YYDKDF come from the germline V gene (reference sequence). The ends were cut back, 8 bases at V and 0 bases at J, with 4 bases in the middle. This CDR3 is CATRLNTEAFF. The CDR3 nucleotides read TGTGCCACCCGGTTGAACACTGAAGCTTTCTTT.

This chain joins TRBV19 and TRBJ2-7; D remains unclear. The CDR3 is 16 amino acids. With 3 bases removed from V and 5 bases from J, the gap between germline ends came to 20 bases. Germline loops: CDR1 LNHDA, CDR2 SQIVND (reference sequence). CDR3 region: CASSMIGNLAKNEQYF. DNA for the CDR3: TGTGCCAGTAGTATGATAGGGAATTTAGCCAAGAACGAGCAGTACTTC.

The chain joins TRBV2 to TRBJ1-2; D is possibly TRBD1 (5 bases). The germline V gene has CDR1 SNHLY and CDR2 FYNNEI. V lost 4 bases and J lost 8, with 14 bases in between. The CDR3 loop spans 13 amino acids. CDR3 sequence (DNA): TGTGCCAGCAGTGTCGGGGACTTCTGGGGCTACACCTTC. Translation gives CASSVGDFWGYTF.

The chain carries TRBV6-6 and TRBJ1-2; 9 bases map to TRBD1. The J segment lost 4 bases and the V segment lost 5 bases, leaving 8 bases of the junction unmatched. The CDR3 totals 15 residues. Germline V gene lookup returns CDR1 MNHNY and CDR2 SVGAGI (reference sequence). The CDR3 nucleotides read TGTGCCAGCAGTCGCCGGGGACAGGGATCCTATGGCTACACCTTC. This sequence encodes CASSRRGQGSYGYTF.

This clone was counted a single time. The chain couples TRBV19 to TRBJ1-4, with D unresolved. This CDR3 is 15 amino acids long. V was cut by 7 bases and J by 3 bases, with 15 bases left in between. Germline V gene sequence: CDR1 LNHDA, CDR2 SQIVND (reference sequence). CDR3 loop: CASTLWGDANEKLFF. As DNA, the CDR3 is TGTGCCAGTACTTTGTGGGGAGACGCTAATGAAAAACTGTTTTTT.

The chain has TRBV7-2 and TRBJ1-2; D is possibly TRBD1 (5 bases). The V end was cut by 5 bases, the J end by 2 bases, with 9 bases between. CDR1 is SGHTA and CDR2 is FQGNSA in the germline V gene. The CDR3 sequence is 13 residues long. The CDR3 DNA reads as TGTGCCAGCAGCGTTGACAGAAACTATGGCTACACCTTC. Its protein product is CASSVDRNYGYTF. Full variable domain (missing parts from reference TRBV7-2 and TRBJ1-2): GAGVSQSPSNKVTEKGKDVELRCDPISGHTALYWYRQSLGQGLEFLIYFQGNSAPDKSGLPSDRFSAERTGGSVSTLTIQRTQQEDSAVYLCASSVDRNYGYTFGSGTRLTVV.